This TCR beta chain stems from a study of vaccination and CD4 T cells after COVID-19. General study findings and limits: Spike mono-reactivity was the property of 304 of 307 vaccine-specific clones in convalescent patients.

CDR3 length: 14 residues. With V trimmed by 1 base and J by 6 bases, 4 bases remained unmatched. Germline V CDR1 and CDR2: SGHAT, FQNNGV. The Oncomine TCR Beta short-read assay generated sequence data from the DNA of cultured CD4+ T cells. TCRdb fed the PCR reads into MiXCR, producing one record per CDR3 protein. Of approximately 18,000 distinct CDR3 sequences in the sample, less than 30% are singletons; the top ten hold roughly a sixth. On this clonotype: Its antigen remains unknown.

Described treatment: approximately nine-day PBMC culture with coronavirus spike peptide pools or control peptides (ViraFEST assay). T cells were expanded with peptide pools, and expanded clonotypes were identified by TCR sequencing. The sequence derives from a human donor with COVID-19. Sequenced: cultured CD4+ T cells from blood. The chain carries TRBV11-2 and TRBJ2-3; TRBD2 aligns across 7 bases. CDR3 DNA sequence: TGTGCCAGCAGCTTAGTCAGTAGCGGGGATACGCAGTATTTT. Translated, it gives CASSLVSSGDTQYF.